This T cell receptor beta chain was recorded in a study of blood T cell repertoires in COVID-19. CDR3 length equals 13 residues. Trimming took off 3 bases at V and 2 bases at J, with 8 bases between the two ends. Germline V gene sequence: CDR1 SGHTA, CDR2 FQGNSA. This clone was counted between two and nine times. In the authors' workflow: The assay estimated nucleated cells by amplifying reference gene primers. The protocol was immunoSEQ multiplex PCR, while the TCRdb copy is restricted to in-frame clones and leaves out a portion. D and trimming come from the DNA, and the V and J calls and clone size come from that table. Of 85,000 to 100,000 clones listed, about 86% are singletons.

Source material: peripheral blood. This rearrangement joins TRBV7-2 to TRBJ2-7; a possible D gene is TRBD1 (6 bases). This sequence originates from a man aged 55 to 70 with acute or convalescent COVID-19. The CDR3 reads CASSFRDTYEQYF. The DNA of the CDR3 is TGTGCCAGCAGCTTCCGGGACACCTACGAGCAGTACTTC.